This T cell receptor beta chain originates from a study of CD8+ T cells in alopecia areata. After isolation, RNA underwent reverse transcription to generate cDNA as the sequencing template. Profiling relied on immunoSEQ multiplex PCR, and the TCRdb table lists in-frame clones only, not all of them. In total the sample includes approximately 2,100 clones, none of them seen once. This clone was seen only a few times. Gene names refer to mouse genes. Read coverage stops 4 residues before the CDR3 terminus; the germline J gene supplies the remainder. CDR3 size: 14 residues. Trimming took 5 bases from V and 0 from J, leaving 10 bases between them. CDR1 and CDR2 (germline): SGHSA, FRNQAP. The time point was: mouse skin 3 weeks after grafting.

J is TRBJ1-2 and V is TRBV16; possible D gene TRBD1, 5 bases. The sequence came from a C3H/HeJ mouse with alopecia areata. These mice share the MHC haplotype H2-k. The source was skin, collected at week 3. Partial CDR3 DNA: TGTGCAAGCAGCCCGGGACTGTCAAACTCC. This encodes CASSPGLSNS. In full, the CDR3 reads CASSPGLSNSDYTF.